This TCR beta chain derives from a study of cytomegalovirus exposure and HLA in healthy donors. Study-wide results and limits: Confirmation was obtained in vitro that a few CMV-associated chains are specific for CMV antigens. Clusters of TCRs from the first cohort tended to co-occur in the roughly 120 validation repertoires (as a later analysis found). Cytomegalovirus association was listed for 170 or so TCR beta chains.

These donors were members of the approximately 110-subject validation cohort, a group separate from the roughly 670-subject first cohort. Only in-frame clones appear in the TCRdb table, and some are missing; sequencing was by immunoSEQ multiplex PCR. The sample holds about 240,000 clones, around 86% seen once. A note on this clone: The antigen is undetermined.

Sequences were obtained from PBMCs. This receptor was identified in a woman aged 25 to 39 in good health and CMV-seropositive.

The CDR3 loop is CASSQHVLAEQYF. The CDR3 DNA reads as TGTGCCAGCAGTCAACATGTTCTGGCCGAGCAGTACTTC. The chain is built from TRBV6-5 and TRBJ2-7; no reliable D call. Germline values: CDR1 MNHEY, CDR2 SVGAGI. CDR3 length equals 13 residues. The V end lost 5 bases, the J end lost 6 bases, and 14 bases lay between the germline ends.